The 15 T cell receptor beta chains below come from one sample, sequenced in a study of CD4 T cells in relation to SARS-CoV-2 and coronaviruses. The unexposed donors gave CD4+ T cells in about 2010-2019, prior to COVID-19. Isolation of CD4+ T cells took place after about 10 days in culture. These TCRs are of unknown antigen specificity. Assay: immunoSEQ multiplex PCR; the TCRdb copy retains only in-frame clones and omits some. Of roughly 16,000 clones in the sample, about 84% were seen once. Sequencing input: CD4+ T cells from PBMCs, cultured in vitro. These receptors were taken from a human donor in good health.

This chain joins TRBV28 and TRBJ2-7; 9 nucleotides line up with TRBD2. In germline, CDR1 is MDHEN, CDR2 SYDVKM. The CDR3 covers 14 residues. V lost 3 bases and J lost 4; bases outside the gene matches: 4. CDR3 in DNA: TGTGCCAGCAGTTTGGGACTAGCAGATTACGAGCAGTACTTC. Protein: CASSLGLADYEQYF.

J is TRBJ2-5 and V is TRBV3-1 (or the pseudogene TRBV3-2); D is uncertain. V was clipped by 3 bases and J by 3 bases, with 5 bases between them. The length of the CDR3 is 12 residues. Germline lookup yields CDR1 LGHDT and CDR2 YNNKEL (reference sequence). The CDR3, as DNA: TGTGCCAGCAGCCACCAAAAAGAGACCCAGTACTTC. Encoded protein: CASSHQKETQYF.

This chain connects TRBV20-1 to TRBJ1-1; D remains ambiguous. This CDR3 has 11 residues. V lost 0 bases, J lost 8 bases, and 7 bases lay in between. In germline, CDR1 is DFQATT, CDR2 SNEGSKA (reference sequence). CDR3 in DNA: TGCAGTGCTAGAGAGACCAGAGAAGCTTTCTTT. Protein sequence: CSARETREAFF.

The gene calls are TRBV5-1 and TRBJ2-5; D might be TRBD1 or TRBD2, each matching 5 bases. Germline lookup yields CDR1 SGHRS and CDR2 YFSETQ. The ends were cut back, 2 bases at V and 0 bases at J, with 14 bases in the middle. CDR3 size: 16 residues. The CDR3 sequence: CASSLTGTEYQETQYF. CDR3 coding DNA: TGCGCCAGCAGCTTAACCGGGACGGAATACCAAGAGACCCAGTACTTC.

V usage is TRBV24-1 and J usage is TRBJ1-5; D ambiguous. Trimming took 9 bases from V and 9 from J, leaving 17 bases between them. This CDR3 is 13 amino acids long. The V gene's germline CDR1 is KGHDR and CDR2 SFDVKD. CDR3 bases: TGTGCCACCTCGGCGGCAGGCCTGGGGCCCCAGCATTTT. Amino acid sequence: CATSAAGLGPQHF.

The chain links TRBV29-1 to TRBJ1-1; possibly TRBD1 for D (6 bases). Germline loops: CDR1 SQVTM, CDR2 ANQGSEA. Trimming removed 7 bases at V and 0 bases at J, with 12 bases between. There are 13 residues in the CDR3. Here the CDR3 DNA reads TGCAGCGCCCGACAGGACATGAACACTGAAGCTTTCTTT. Protein: CSARQDMNTEAFF.

This chain connects TRBV5-8 to TRBJ1-1, with D perhaps matching TRBD1 (6 bases). Per the germline V gene, CDR1 is SGHTS and CDR2 is YDEGEE. The germline V and J ends were trimmed by 3 bases and 1 base, with 16 bases remaining between them. This CDR3 has 16 amino acids. The CDR3 loop is CASSSHRGAGNTEAFF. In DNA, the CDR3 is TGTGCCAGCAGCTCACATCGGGGGGCGGGGAACACTGAAGCTTTCTTT.

This sequence joins TRBV13 and TRBJ2-7; 9 nucleotides align to TRBD1. V shed 4 bases and J 3 bases; nucleotides not matched to a gene: 4. Germline V gene data show CDR1 as PRHDT and CDR2 as FYEKMQ (reference sequence). This CDR3 comprises 14 residues. The CDR3 DNA is TGTGCCAGCAGCTACCGACAGGGGGTCTACGAGCAGTACTTC. Amino acid sequence: CASSYRQGVYEQYF.

The rearrangement uses TRBV6-1 and TRBJ2-2; D gene uncertain. V shed 5 bases and J shed 2 bases, with 12 bases lying between them. CDR3 length: 15 residues. Germline assignment: CDR1 MNHNS and CDR2 SASEGT. The CDR3 loop reads CASSSVPENTGELFF. The CDR3 DNA reads as TGTGCCAGCAGTTCCGTGCCAGAAAACACCGGGGAGCTGTTTTTT.

As concerns this clone: Compared with germline, one end of the junction differs, possibly owing to a read error. The rearrangement links TRBV3-1 (or the pseudogene TRBV3-2) to TRBJ1-3; tentatively, D is TRBD1 (5 bases). Germline V lookup: CDR1 LGHDT, CDR2 YNNKEL (reference sequence). The CDR3 has 15 amino acids. In DNA, the CDR3 is TGTGCCAGCAGCCAAGGTTCTGGGACTGGTAACACCATATATTTT. This gives the protein CASSQGSGTGNTIYF.

This clone was seen a few times. The chain is built from TRBV2 and TRBJ1-1; a possible D gene is TRBD1 (5 bases). The ends were cut back, 5 bases at V and 3 bases at J, with 16 bases in the middle. Germline V gives CDR1 SNHLY, CDR2 FYNNEI. This CDR3 has 15 residues. This CDR3 reads CASSRVGGRDTEAFF. The CDR3 nucleotides are TGTGCCAGCAGTCGAGTGGGGGGAAGGGACACTGAAGCTTTCTTT.

The chain combines TRBV7-8 with TRBJ1-4; 7 bases match TRBD1. V was clipped by 5 bases and J by 4 bases; unmatched bases: 10. In germline, CDR1 is SGHVS, CDR2 FQNEAQ. The CDR3 is 16 amino acids. CDR3 sequence reads: CASSAVQGTLNEKLFF. In DNA form, the CDR3 reads TGTGCCAGCAGCGCGGTACAGGGGACACTTAATGAAAAACTGTTTTTT.

The rearrangement links TRBV9 to TRBJ1-2; D unresolved. This CDR3 spans 14 amino acids. CDR1 is SGDLS and CDR2 is YYNGEE in the germline V gene. The germline V and J ends were trimmed by 0 bases and 2 bases, with 8 bases remaining between them. This chain's CDR3 is CASSVEAANYGYTF. The CDR3 bases are TGTGCCAGCAGCGTAGAGGCGGCAAACTATGGCTACACCTTC.

The chain couples TRBV6-5 to TRBJ1-1; unclear D gene. In germline, CDR1 is MNHEY, CDR2 SVGAGI. The V end lost 7 bases, the J end lost 0 bases, and 9 bases lay between the germline ends. The CDR3 extends over 13 amino acids. The CDR3 region is CASIRSLNTEAFF. CDR3 DNA sequence: TGTGCCAGCATTCGCAGTCTGAACACTGAAGCTTTCTTT.

The chain has TRBV11-2 and TRBJ1-1; 7 nucleotides align to TRBD1. CDR3 length equals 13 residues. Germline V gene data show CDR1 as SGHAT and CDR2 as FQNNGV. Trimming cost V 6 bases and J 3 bases; bases outside gene matches: 4. The CDR3 region is CASRRTGDTEAFF. In DNA form, the CDR3 reads TGTGCCAGCAGGCGCACAGGGGACACTGAAGCTTTCTTT.